These T cell receptor beta chains were read from a single sample in a study of T cells in Graves' hyperthyroidism and ophthalmopathy. TCRdb reprocessed the multiplex PCR reads with MiXCR, giving one entry per CDR3 protein. The sample carries about 400,000 distinct CDR3 sequences, about 14% recorded once. The specimen was blood. Every receptor here comes from a man in his fifties or sixties with Graves' ophthalmopathy. Each CDR3 is given with its conserved first and last residue. A D gene is named only where the DNA matches it firmly. Some rows mark clone size as missing; the rest say once, few, many or name a class of expanded clone.

v_gene: TRBV10-3
j_gene: TRBJ2-7
len: 14
d_gene: NA
abundance: NA
CDR3aa: CAIRSDRGPYEQYF
CDR3nt: TGTGCCATCAGATCTGACCGGGGCCCCTACGAGCAGTACTTC

v_gene: TRBV20-1
j_gene: TRBJ1-5
len: 13
d_gene: TRBD1
abundance: few
CDR3aa: CSARRDRRQPQHF
CDR3nt: TGCAGTGCTAGGAGGGACAGGAGGCAGCCCCAGCATTTT

v_gene: TRBV24-1
j_gene: TRBJ1-5
len: 14
d_gene: TRBD1
abundance: many
CDR3aa: CATSETGGREPQHF
CDR3nt: TGTGCCACCAGTGAGACAGGGGGTAGAGAGCCCCAGCATTTT

v_gene: TRBV7-9
j_gene: TRBJ2-4
len: 16
d_gene: NA
abundance: NA
CDR3aa: CASSQGGTLAKNIQYF
CDR3nt: TGTGCCAGCAGCCAGGGTGGAACTCTAGCCAAAAACATTCAGTACTTC

v_gene: TRBV20-1
j_gene: TRBJ2-5
len: 14
d_gene: TRBD2
abundance: many
CDR3aa: CSALLAGRKETQYF
CDR3nt: TGCAGTGCCTTACTAGCGGGACGCAAAGAGACCCAGTACTTC

v_gene: TRBV3-1
j_gene: TRBJ1-3
len: 16
d_gene: NA
abundance: NA
CDR3aa: CASSQDQGSSGNTIYF
CDR3nt: TGTGCCAGCAGCCAAGATCAGGGATCATCTGGAAACACCATATATTTT

v_gene: TRBV24-1
j_gene: TRBJ2-5
len: 12
d_gene: NA
abundance: NA
CDR3aa: CATSDNQETQYF
CDR3nt: TGTGCCACCAGTGACAATCAAGAGACCCAGTACTTC

v_gene: TRBV19
j_gene: TRBJ2-7
len: 16
d_gene: TRBD1
abundance: NA
CDR3aa: CASSMEGTGGAYEQYF
CDR3nt: TGTGCCAGTAGTATGGAAGGGACAGGGGGCGCATACGAGCAGTACTTC

v_gene: TRBV2
j_gene: TRBJ1-2
len: 13
d_gene: TRBD1
abundance: many
CDR3aa: CASSEDRDDGYTF
CDR3nt: TGTGCCAGCAGTGAGGACAGGGACGATGGCTACACCTTC

v_gene: TRBV7-9
j_gene: TRBJ1-2
len: 13
d_gene: NA
abundance: few
CDR3aa: CASSKGWDDGYTF
CDR3nt: TGTGCCAGCAGCAAGGGGTGGGATGATGGCTACACCTTC

v_gene: TRBV5-1
j_gene: TRBJ2-7
len: 15
d_gene: TRBD2
abundance: many
CDR3aa: CASSAGTSGSYEQYF
CDR3nt: TGCGCCAGCAGCGCCGGGACTAGCGGGAGTTACGAGCAGTACTTC

v_gene: TRBV29-1
j_gene: TRBJ2-1
len: 15
d_gene: TRBD1
abundance: few
CDR3aa: CSVTSGTGARNEQFF
CDR3nt: TGCAGCGTCACCTCCGGGACAGGGGCTCGCAATGAGCAGTTCTTC

v_gene: TRBV3-1
j_gene: TRBJ1-1
len: 15
d_gene: TRBD1
abundance: many
CDR3aa: CASSRTGTGTNEAFF
CDR3nt: TGTGCCAGCAGCCGAACCGGGACAGGTACCAATGAAGCTTTCTTT

v_gene: TRBV19
j_gene: TRBJ2-1
len: 15
d_gene: NA
abundance: few
CDR3aa: CASSIDGSSYNEQFF
CDR3nt: TGTGCCAGTAGTATAGACGGGAGCTCCTACAATGAGCAGTTCTTC

v_gene: TRBV20-1
j_gene: TRBJ2-1
len: 16
d_gene: NA
abundance: few
CDR3aa: CSARDLAGSQFGEQFF
CDR3nt: TGCAGTGCTAGAGATCTTGCAGGGTCGCAATTCGGTGAGCAGTTCTTC

v_gene: TRBV27
j_gene: TRBJ2-7
len: 13
d_gene: NA
abundance: NA
CDR3aa: CASSQPGDYEQYF
CDR3nt: TGTGCCAGCAGTCAACCGGGGGACTACGAGCAGTACTTC

v_gene: TRBV20-1
j_gene: TRBJ2-3
len: 17
d_gene: TRBD2
abundance: few
CDR3aa: CSARDPAGLGGGDTQYF
CDR3nt: TGCAGTGCTAGAGACCCAGCGGGATTAGGTGGTGGGGATACGCAGTATTTT

v_gene: TRBV30
j_gene: TRBJ2-3
len: 15
d_gene: NA
abundance: NA
CDR3aa: CAWSTQKFSTDTQYF
CDR3nt: TGTGCCTGGAGTACCCAGAAATTTTCCACAGATACGCAGTATTTT

v_gene: TRBV5-1
j_gene: TRBJ2-2
len: 14
d_gene: TRBD1
abundance: few
CDR3aa: CASKGTGNTGELFF
CDR3nt: TGCGCCAGCAAGGGGACAGGAAACACCGGGGAGCTGTTTTTT

v_gene: TRBV20-1
j_gene: TRBJ2-7
len: 12
d_gene: NA
abundance: many
CDR3aa: CSAKEDSYEQYF
CDR3nt: TGCAGTGCTAAGGAGGACTCCTACGAGCAGTACTTC

v_gene: TRBV3-1
j_gene: TRBJ2-1
len: 14
d_gene: NA
abundance: many
CDR3aa: CASSQDRVVHEQFF
CDR3nt: TGTGCCAGCAGCCAAGACAGGGTGGTTCATGAGCAGTTCTTC

v_gene: TRBV20-1
j_gene: TRBJ2-5
len: 15
d_gene: NA
abundance: many
CDR3aa: CSARGPRSLQETQYF
CDR3nt: TGCAGTGCTAGAGGGCCCAGGAGCCTCCAAGAGACCCAGTACTTC

v_gene: TRBV2
j_gene: TRBJ1-1
len: 14
d_gene: NA
abundance: many
CDR3aa: CASSAGQMNTEAFF
CDR3nt: TGTGCCAGCAGTGCCGGACAGATGAACACTGAAGCTTTCTTT

v_gene: TRBV20-1
j_gene: TRBJ1-5
len: 16
d_gene: NA
abundance: many
CDR3aa: CSASVPSWYSNQPQHF
CDR3nt: TGCAGTGCTAGTGTCCCTAGCTGGTATAGCAATCAGCCCCAGCATTTT

v_gene: TRBV6-2/TRBV6-3
j_gene: TRBJ1-3
len: 17
d_gene: TRBD1
abundance: NA
CDR3aa: CASSYFSDRGSGNTIYF
CDR3nt: TGTGCCAGCAGTTACTTTAGTGACAGGGGATCTGGAAACACCATATATTTT

v_gene: TRBV30
j_gene: TRBJ1-6
len: 13
d_gene: NA
abundance: many
CDR3aa: CAWSVGDNSPLHF
CDR3nt: TGTGCCTGGAGTGTTGGAGATAATTCACCCCTCCACTTT

v_gene: TRBV28
j_gene: TRBJ1-1
len: 13
d_gene: NA
abundance: many
CDR3aa: CASSPSGNTEAFF
CDR3nt: TGTGCCAGCAGCCCCTCAGGGAACACTGAAGCTTTCTTT

v_gene: TRBV3-1
j_gene: TRBJ2-1
len: 18
d_gene: TRBD2
abundance: many
CDR3aa: CASSLHSWGGSSYNEQFF
CDR3nt: TGTGCCAGCAGCCTACACAGCTGGGGCGGGAGCTCCTACAATGAGCAGTTCTTC

v_gene: TRBV7-9
j_gene: TRBJ2-7
len: 15
d_gene: NA
abundance: many
CDR3aa: CASRPAGQGTSEQYF
CDR3nt: TGTGCCAGCAGACCGGCCGGGCAGGGGACGAGCGAGCAGTACTTC

v_gene: TRBV7-2
j_gene: TRBJ2-3
len: 19
d_gene: TRBD2
abundance: many
CDR3aa: CASSLSLGPLAGGRDTQYF
CDR3nt: TGTGCCAGCAGCTTAAGTCTAGGACCCTTAGCGGGAGGGCGAGATACGCAGTATTTT

v_gene: TRBV28
j_gene: TRBJ1-4
len: 15
d_gene: NA
abundance: NA
CDR3aa: CASASVEVPNEKLFF
CDR3nt: TGTGCCAGCGCGTCGGTCGAGGTGCCTAATGAAAAACTGTTTTTT

v_gene: TRBV20-1
j_gene: TRBJ1-5
len: 14
d_gene: NA
abundance: NA
CDR3aa: CSARGMGRSAPQHF
CDR3nt: TGCAGTGCTAGAGGGATGGGCCGTTCAGCGCCCCAGCATTTT

v_gene: TRBV5-4
j_gene: TRBJ1-1
len: 14
d_gene: NA
abundance: NA
CDR3aa: CASSLDREPTEAFF
CDR3nt: TGTGCCAGCAGCTTGGACAGGGAACCCACTGAAGCTTTCTTT

v_gene: TRBV10-3
j_gene: TRBJ2-1
len: 16
d_gene: TRBD2
abundance: few
CDR3aa: CAISDEGLAGLGEQFF
CDR3nt: TGTGCCATCAGTGATGAGGGACTAGCGGGACTTGGCGAGCAGTTCTTC

v_gene: TRBV24-1
j_gene: TRBJ2-1
len: 14
d_gene: NA
abundance: many
CDR3aa: CATSDLSSYNEQFF
CDR3nt: TGTGCCACCAGTGATTTGAGCTCCTACAATGAGCAGTTCTTC

v_gene: TRBV19
j_gene: TRBJ2-2
len: 16
d_gene: TRBD2
abundance: few
CDR3aa: CASSRLAPANTGELFF
CDR3nt: TGTGCCAGTAGTAGACTAGCGCCAGCAAACACCGGGGAGCTGTTTTTT

v_gene: TRBV9
j_gene: TRBJ1-1
len: 14
d_gene: NA
abundance: many
CDR3aa: CASSAKTGNTEAFF
CDR3nt: TGTGCCAGCAGCGCCAAGACCGGGAACACTGAAGCTTTCTTT

v_gene: TRBV29-1
j_gene: TRBJ2-2
len: 13
d_gene: TRBD2
abundance: NA
CDR3aa: CSVLAGEAGELFF
CDR3nt: TGCAGCGTGTTAGCGGGAGAGGCCGGGGAGCTGTTTTTT

v_gene: TRBV11-2
j_gene: TRBJ2-7
len: 12
d_gene: TRBD1
abundance: NA
CDR3aa: CASSPGTGEQYF
CDR3nt: TGTGCCAGCAGCCCCGGGACAGGCGAGCAGTACTTC

v_gene: TRBV30
j_gene: TRBJ2-7
len: 14
d_gene: TRBD1
abundance: many
CDR3aa: CAWKADRAVGEQYF
CDR3nt: TGTGCCTGGAAAGCCGACAGGGCCGTCGGAGAGCAGTACTTC

v_gene: TRBV14
j_gene: TRBJ2-1
len: 14
d_gene: TRBD2
abundance: many
CDR3aa: CASSQREWYNEQFF
CDR3nt: TGTGCCAGCAGCCAGCGGGAGTGGTACAATGAGCAGTTCTTC

v_gene: TRBV15
j_gene: TRBJ1-5
len: 14
d_gene: NA
abundance: many
CDR3aa: CATSSLGSNQPQHF
CDR3nt: TGTGCCACCAGCAGCCTAGGCAGCAATCAGCCCCAGCATTTT

v_gene: TRBV20-1
j_gene: TRBJ2-5
len: 12
d_gene: TRBD2
abundance: many
CDR3aa: CSATSGQETQYF
CDR3nt: TGCAGTGCCACTAGCGGTCAAGAGACCCAGTACTTC

v_gene: TRBV6-1
j_gene: TRBJ2-2
len: 16
d_gene: TRBD2
abundance: NA
CDR3aa: CASRKPIPSGYGELFF
CDR3nt: TGTGCCAGCAGAAAACCCATACCTAGCGGGTACGGGGAGCTGTTTTTT

v_gene: TRBV27
j_gene: TRBJ2-5
len: 17
d_gene: TRBD2
abundance: many
CDR3aa: CASSFQLAGGRQETQYF
CDR3nt: TGTGCCAGCAGTTTCCAACTAGCGGGAGGGAGGCAAGAGACCCAGTACTTC